These 3 T cell receptor beta chains share one sample of origin, sequenced in a study of CD8+ T cells in alopecia areata. The treatment was: oral pan-JAK inhibitor, 5-10 mg twice daily. Following extraction, RNA underwent reverse transcription to cDNA, which served as the sequencing template. The protocol was immunoSEQ multiplex PCR, while the TCRdb copy is restricted to in-frame clones and leaves out a portion. The data hold more than 200,000 clones, with 43% observed a single time. The sequencing used CD4+ T cells sorted from blood, collected at approximately week 36, from a patient treated with tofacitinib. The receptors were sampled from a human donor with alopecia areata.

The V call is TRBV18, the J call TRBJ2-5; D not resolved. Germline V gene data show CDR1 as KGHSH and CDR2 as LQKENI. The V end was cut by 5 bases, the J end by 4 bases, with 11 bases between. The CDR3 covers 13 residues. In DNA form, the CDR3 reads TGTGCCAGCTCAGCACAGCGTGGAGAGACCCAGTACTTC. This sequence encodes CASSAQRGETQYF.

This chain links TRBV6-5 with TRBJ1-1; D not resolved. This CDR3 spans 13 amino acids. Germline assignment: CDR1 MNHEY and CDR2 SVGAGI. V gave up 2 bases and J gave up 3 bases, with 7 bases separating them. CDR3 region: CASSYNRYTEAFF. Here the CDR3 DNA reads TGTGCCAGCAGTTACAACAGATACACTGAAGCTTTCTTT.

V is TRBV30 and J is TRBJ1-2, with D unresolved. Trimming removed 0 bases from V and 2 bases from J, with 7 bases in between. Germline V gene lookup returns CDR1 GTSNPN and CDR2 SVGIG (reference sequence). The CDR3 runs 13 residues. The CDR3 bases are TGTGCCTGGAGTGTAACGGTGAACTATGGCTACACCTTC. This sequence encodes CAWSVTVNYGYTF.